These T cell receptor beta chains were read from a single sample in a study of shared clonotypes between healthy human individuals. Libraries were prepared by immunoSEQ multiplex PCR; TCRdb keeps only in-frame clonotypes and omits some of them. The sample yields some 2 million clones, roughly 94% seen once. The sequenced sample consisted of naive CD4+ T cells sorted from blood. The receptors come from a man between 18 and 35 years old in good health. CDR3s include the opening cysteine and the closing phenylalanine or tryptophan. Fields, in order: J gene, D gene, V gene, CDR3 protein, CDR3 DNA. The D gene is left open where the match is weak.

TRBJ1-1,TRBD1,TRBV6-5,CASSYTGGQTYTEAFF,TGTGCCAGCAGTTACACAGGGGGACAGACATACACTGAAGCTTTCTTT
TRBJ2-1,NA,TRBV13,CASRASGGNEQFF,TGTGCCAGCAGGGCATCCGGGGGCAATGAGCAGTTCTTC
TRBJ2-7,NA,TRBV1,CTSSLPGSFVADGVFEQYF,TGCACCAGCAGCCTTCCGGGGTCCTTCGTTGCTGACGGCGTCTTCGAGCAGTACTTC
TRBJ1-2,NA,TRBV10-3,CAISVTLGDYGYTF,TGTGCCATCAGTGTCACCCTTGGAGACTATGGCTACACCTTC
TRBJ1-1,NA,TRBV29-1,CSVAQRLGNTEAFF,TGCAGCGTTGCCCAAAGACTGGGGAACACTGAAGCTTTCTTT
TRBJ2-5,NA,TRBV6-5,CASSYSGRGETQYF,TGTGCCAGCAGTTACTCGGGTAGGGGAGAGACCCAGTACTTC
TRBJ1-3,NA,TRBV5-8,CASSLGGTFSGNTIYF,TGTGCCAGCAGCTTGGGCGGGACCTTCTCTGGAAACACCATATATTTT
TRBJ1-6,NA,TRBV7-8,CASSLESRGSPLHF,TGTGCCAGCAGCTTGGAAAGTAGGGGTTCACCCCTCCACTTT
TRBJ2-7,NA,TRBV5-1,CASSFYGDSYEQYF,TGCGCCAGCAGCTTTTACGGAGACTCCTACGAGCAGTACTTC
TRBJ1-4,NA,TRBV2,CASRGRAFNEKLFF,TGTGCCAGCAGGGGGCGGGCATTTAATGAAAAACTGTTTTTT
TRBJ2-7,TRBD1,TRBV5-1,CASSLWDSNYEQYF,TGCGCCAGCAGCCTATGGGACAGCAACTACGAGCAGTACTTC
TRBJ1-1,TRBD1,TRBV11-3,CASSPGQGARTEAFF,TGTGCCAGCAGCCCTGGACAGGGGGCAAGGACTGAAGCTTTCTTT
TRBJ2-1,TRBD2,TRBV27,CASSFRRKEREDYNEQFF,TGTGCCAGCAGTTTTAGAAGAAAAGAGCGGGAAGACTACAATGAGCAGTTCTTC
TRBJ1-5,NA,TRBV28,CASTNPRALRNQPQHF,TGTGCCAGCACTAATCCAAGGGCCCTCAGGAATCAGCCCCAGCATTTT
TRBJ2-7,TRBD1,TRBV5-1,CASGTGDYEQYF,TGCGCCAGTGGGACAGGAGACTACGAGCAGTACTTC